A selection of T cell receptor beta chains follows, all from one sample in a study of T cell responses to AZD1222 COVID-19 vaccine. TCRdb's table, derived via immunoSEQ multiplex PCR, lists solely in-frame clones and lacks some. The sample shows more than 140,000 clones, about 91% of them seen only once. The input for sequencing was peripheral blood, taken on day 0 of AZD1222 vaccination. The receptors stem from an adult in good health. Each CDR3 is given with its conserved first and last residue. The D gene is left open where the match is weak. A row's size may be missing; if present it is once, few, many or a size class.

clone size,J gene,V gene,D gene,CDR3 DNA,CDR3 protein
-,TRBJ1-1,TRBV29-1,-,TGCAGCGTCCGCGGGGCTGAAGCTTTCTTT,CSVRGAEAFF
-,TRBJ2-1,TRBV28,TRBD2,TGTGCCAGCAGTTTATTAGGTCTAGCGGCGAACTCCTACAATGAGCAGTTCTTC,CASSLLGLAANSYNEQFF
-,TRBJ1-5,TRBV27,-,TGTGCCAGCAGGGGACGCAATCAGCCCCAGCATTTT,CASRGRNQPQHF
-,TRBJ2-3,TRBV12-3/TRBV12-4,TRBD2,TGTGCCAGCAGTTTCGGGCTAGCGGGAGGGAGTTTT,CASSFGLAGGSF
-,TRBJ2-3,TRBV9,-,TGTGCCAGCAGCGTAGGGTCCAGCACAGATACGCAGTATTTT,CASSVGSSTDTQYF
-,TRBJ1-4,TRBV2,-,TGTGCCAGCAGTGAAGCGCGTGGGAGGGGCGCAATGAATGAAAAACTGTTTTTT,CASSEARGRGAMNEKLFF
once,TRBJ2-3,TRBV5-5,-,TGTGCCAGCAGCTTGGTTAGCGCCACGAGGGATACGCAGTATTTT,CASSLVSATRDTQYF
-,TRBJ2-3,TRBV7-2,-,TGTGCCAGCAGCTTAGGTCGATCCACAGATACGCAGTATTTT,CASSLGRSTDTQYF
-,TRBJ2-3,TRBV13,TRBD2,TGTGCCAGCAGCTTATTGGGACTAGGGTCCGATACGCAGTATTTT,CASSLLGLGSDTQYF
-,TRBJ2-3,TRBV7-2,TRBD2,TGTGCCAGCAGCCCAGGGGCTAGCGGGAGATTGGGCACAGATACGCAGTATTTT,CASSPGASGRLGTDTQYF
-,TRBJ2-7,TRBV19,TRBD1,TGTGCCAGTAGTAATCGACAGGGGGCTTTGGAGGAGCAGTACTTC,CASSNRQGALEEQYF
few,TRBJ1-5,TRBV30,TRBD1,TGTGCCTGGAGTTCTGGACAGGGGAATCAGCCCCAGCATTTT,CAWSSGQGNQPQHF
-,TRBJ1-5,TRBV6-1,TRBD1,TGTGCCAGCAGTGAAGCAGGTTGGGGGACAGGGGGCGCGGGCAATCAGCCCCAGCATTTT,CASSEAGWGTGGAGNQPQHF
-,TRBJ1-5,TRBV28,-,TGTGCCAGCAGTTCCGGGGGTAGCAATCAGCCCCAGCATTTT,CASSSGGSNQPQHF
-,TRBJ2-7,TRBV10-3,-,TGTGCCGCCGGGCCCCCAGACTACGAGCAGTACTTC,CAAGPPDYEQYF
-,TRBJ2-7,TRBV7-9,-,TGTGCCAGCCCCAACGTACAGAAGAGCCCCGAGCAGTACTTC,CASPNVQKSPEQYF
-,TRBJ2-7,TRBV25-1,-,TGTGCCAGCAGCTTGCCGGCAAGGCGCGAGCAGTACTTC,CASSLPARREQYF
-,TRBJ2-7,TRBV25-1,-,TGTGCCAGCAGTGAGGGGGCTCGGGTCGAGCAGTACTTC,CASSEGARVEQYF
-,TRBJ1-1,TRBV28,-,TGTGCCAGCGGGGGGAACACTGAAGCTTTCTTT,CASGGNTEAFF
-,TRBJ2-3,TRBV19,TRBD2,TGTGCCAGTAGTATCGGGACTAGCGTGAATACGCAGTATTTT,CASSIGTSVNTQYF
few,TRBJ2-7,TRBV19,-,TGTGCCAGTAGTATTGCAAGCGCCTCCTACGAGCAGTACTTC,CASSIASASYEQYF
-,TRBJ1-5,TRBV27,-,TGTGCCAGCAGTTCACTGACAGTGGGCGGTCAGCCCCAGCATTTT,CASSSLTVGGQPQHF
-,TRBJ2-1,TRBV5-1,-,TGCGCCAGCAGCCTTCAGGGGAGAGATGAGCAGTTCTTC,CASSLQGRDEQFF
-,TRBJ2-1,TRBV4-2,TRBD2,TGTGCCAGCAGCCGCTTACTAGCGGGAGGAGTAAATGAGCAGTTCTTC,CASSRLLAGGVNEQFF
-,TRBJ1-2,TRBV7-9,-,TGTGCCGGCAGACAGGAGGGGTTTAACTATGGCTACACCTTC,CAGRQEGFNYGYTF
-,TRBJ1-1,TRBV27,-,TGTGCCAGCAGTTTCCTAGGGATGGTGGGCACTGAAGCTTTCTTT,CASSFLGMVGTEAFF
-,TRBJ2-7,TRBV7-9,TRBD1,TGTGCCAGCAGCTTAGGAGGGCAGGGGGCAGACGAGCAGTACTTC,CASSLGGQGADEQYF
-,TRBJ1-1,TRBV28,-,TGTGCCAGCAGTTTACCCCCAGGGGTGCGGGCTGAAGCTTTCTTT,CASSLPPGVRAEAFF
-,TRBJ2-4,TRBV4-3,-,TGCGCCAGCAGCCAAGAGGCAGGCGAACCGGCCATTTTAGCCAAAAACATTCAGTACTTC,CASSQEAGEPAILAKNIQYF
-,TRBJ1-1,TRBV28,TRBD1,TGTGCCAGCAGTTTACCAGGGGGCGCCGGTGAAGCTTTCTTT,CASSLPGGAGEAFF